This TCR beta chain was sequenced for a study of cytomegalovirus exposure and HLA in healthy donors. Findings and caveats of the study: Cytomegalovirus-associated TCR beta chains were listed, numbering 164.

This clone came up a few times. Its antigen is currently unknown. 13 Jbeta primers and 60 Vbeta primers were used for the PCR. Generated by immunoSEQ multiplex PCR, the TCRdb table keeps only in-frame clones and is missing some. The sample yields 150,000 to 200,000 clones, 55% to 70% seen once. The CDR3 has 18 residues. The trim removed 0 bases at V and 4 bases at J, leaving 11 bases unmatched. Per germline, CDR1 LGHNA and CDR2 YSLEER. Sequences were obtained from PBMCs. This receptor was identified in a woman aged 40-49 years in good health and CMV-seropositive. The rearrangement links TRBV4-3 to TRBJ2-7; 11 bases are shared with TRBD2. The CDR3 DNA follows: TGCGCCAGCAGCCAAGATCGGGAGACTAGCGGGATGAATTACGAGCAGTACTTC. The encoded protein is CASSQDRETSGMNYEQYF.